The 2 T cell receptor beta chains given below trace back to one sample, sequenced in a study of monozygotic twins with cystic fibrosis. Assay used: immunoSEQ multiplex PCR; TCRdb lists only in-frame clones, some missing. The table lists 30,000 to 35,000 clones, 90% to 98% of them singletons, with 0.15% to 0.2% in the top ten. The source material was blood. The source is a girl between 2 and 10 years old with cystic fibrosis.

The V call is TRBV28, the J call TRBJ1-6, with D maybe TRBD1 (6 bases). The germline V gene has CDR1 MDHEN and CDR2 SYDVKM. The CDR3 covers 14 residues. The V end was cut by 11 bases, the J end by 0 bases, with 11 bases between. The CDR3 region has the DNA TGTGCCGGGAGGGGGAGCTCCTATAATTCACCCCTCCACTTT. It specifies CAGRGSSYNSPLHF.

This chain joins TRBV5-1 and TRBJ1-1; 7 bases align to TRBD1. With 4 bases clipped from V and 0 bases from J, the junction kept 9 bases outside the gene matches. Germline V lookup: CDR1 SGHRS, CDR2 YFSETQ. The CDR3 is made up of 16 amino acids. The CDR3 reads CASSPQGDMLNTEAFF. The CDR3 DNA reads as TGCGCCAGCAGCCCCCAGGGGGATATGTTGAACACTGAAGCTTTCTTT.